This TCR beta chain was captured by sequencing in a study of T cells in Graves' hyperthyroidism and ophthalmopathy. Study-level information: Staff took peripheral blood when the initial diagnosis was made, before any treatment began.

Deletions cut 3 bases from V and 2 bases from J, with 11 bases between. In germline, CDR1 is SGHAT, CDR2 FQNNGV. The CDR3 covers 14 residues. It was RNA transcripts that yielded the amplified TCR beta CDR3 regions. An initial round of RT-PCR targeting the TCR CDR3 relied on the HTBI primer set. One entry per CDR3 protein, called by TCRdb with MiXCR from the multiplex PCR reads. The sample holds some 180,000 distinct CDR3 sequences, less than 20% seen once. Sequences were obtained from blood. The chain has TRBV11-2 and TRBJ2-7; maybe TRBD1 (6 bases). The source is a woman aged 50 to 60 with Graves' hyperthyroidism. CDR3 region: CASSFGTLTYEQYF. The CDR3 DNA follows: TGTGCCAGCAGCTTTGGGACACTGACCTACGAGCAGTACTTC.